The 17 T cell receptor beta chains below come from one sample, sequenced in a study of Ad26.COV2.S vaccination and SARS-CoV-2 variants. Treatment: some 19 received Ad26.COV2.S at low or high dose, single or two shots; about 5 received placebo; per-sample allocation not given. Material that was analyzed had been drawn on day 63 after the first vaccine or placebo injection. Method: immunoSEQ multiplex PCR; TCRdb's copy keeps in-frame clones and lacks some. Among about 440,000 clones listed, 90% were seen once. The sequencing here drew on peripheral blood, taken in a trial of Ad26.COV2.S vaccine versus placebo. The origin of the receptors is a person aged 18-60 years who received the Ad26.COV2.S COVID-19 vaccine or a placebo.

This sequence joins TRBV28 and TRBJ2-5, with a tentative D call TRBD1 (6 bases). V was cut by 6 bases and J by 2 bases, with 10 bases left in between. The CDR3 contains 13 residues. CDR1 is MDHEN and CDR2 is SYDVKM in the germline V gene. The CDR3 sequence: CASRRQAQETQYF. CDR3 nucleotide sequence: TGTGCCAGCAGACGACAGGCACAAGAGACCCAGTACTTC.

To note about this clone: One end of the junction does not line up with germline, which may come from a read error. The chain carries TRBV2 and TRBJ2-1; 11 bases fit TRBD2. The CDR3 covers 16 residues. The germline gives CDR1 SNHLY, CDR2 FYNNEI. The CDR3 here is CASFIGSGRAYNEQFF. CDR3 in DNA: TGTGCCAGCTTTATCGGTAGCGGGAGGGCCTATAATGAGCAGTTCTTC.

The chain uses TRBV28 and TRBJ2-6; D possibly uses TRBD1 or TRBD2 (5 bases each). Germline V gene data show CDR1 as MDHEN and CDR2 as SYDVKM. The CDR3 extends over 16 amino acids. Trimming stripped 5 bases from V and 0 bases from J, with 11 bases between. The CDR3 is CASSMWGPSGANVLTF. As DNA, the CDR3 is TGTGCCAGCAGTATGTGGGGACCCTCTGGGGCCAACGTCCTGACTTTC.

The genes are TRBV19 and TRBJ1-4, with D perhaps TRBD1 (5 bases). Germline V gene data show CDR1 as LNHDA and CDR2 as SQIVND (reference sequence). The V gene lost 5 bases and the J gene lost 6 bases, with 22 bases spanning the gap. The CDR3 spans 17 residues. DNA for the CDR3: TGTGCCAGTAGTGCCCCGCTCCGGGACCGACGGGATGAAAAACTGTTTTTT. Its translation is CASSAPLRDRRDEKLFF.

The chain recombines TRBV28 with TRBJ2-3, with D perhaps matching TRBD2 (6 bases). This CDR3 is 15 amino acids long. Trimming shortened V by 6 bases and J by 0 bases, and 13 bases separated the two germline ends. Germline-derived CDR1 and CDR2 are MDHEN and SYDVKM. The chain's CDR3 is CASRHREYSTDTQYF. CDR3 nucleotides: TGTGCCAGCAGGCACCGGGAGTATAGCACAGATACGCAGTATTTT.

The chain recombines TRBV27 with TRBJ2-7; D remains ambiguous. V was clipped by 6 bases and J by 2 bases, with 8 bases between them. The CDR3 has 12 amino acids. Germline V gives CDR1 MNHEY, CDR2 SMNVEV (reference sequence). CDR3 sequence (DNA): TGTGCCAGCAGAAAGAGCCCCTACGAGCAGTACTTC. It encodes CASRKSPYEQYF.

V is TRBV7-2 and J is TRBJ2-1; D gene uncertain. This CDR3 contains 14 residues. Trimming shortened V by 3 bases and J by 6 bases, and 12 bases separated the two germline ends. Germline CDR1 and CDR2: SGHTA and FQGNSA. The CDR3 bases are TGTGCCAGCAGCTTTGTGGGTACTCCCAATGAGCAGTTCTTC. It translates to CASSFVGTPNEQFF.

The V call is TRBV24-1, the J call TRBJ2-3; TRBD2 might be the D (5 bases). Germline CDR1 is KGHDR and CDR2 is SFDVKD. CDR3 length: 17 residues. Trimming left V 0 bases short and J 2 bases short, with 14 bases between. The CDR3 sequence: CATSDLQLDFNTDTQYF. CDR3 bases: TGTGCCACCAGTGATTTGCAACTAGACTTCAACACAGATACGCAGTATTTT.

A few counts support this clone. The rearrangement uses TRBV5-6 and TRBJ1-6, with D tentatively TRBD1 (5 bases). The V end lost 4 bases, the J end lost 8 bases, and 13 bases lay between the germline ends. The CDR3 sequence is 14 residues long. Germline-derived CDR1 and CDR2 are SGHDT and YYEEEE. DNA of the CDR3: TGTGCCAGCAGCGTACACGGGACGGATTCACCCCTCCACTTT. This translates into CASSVHGTDSPLHF.

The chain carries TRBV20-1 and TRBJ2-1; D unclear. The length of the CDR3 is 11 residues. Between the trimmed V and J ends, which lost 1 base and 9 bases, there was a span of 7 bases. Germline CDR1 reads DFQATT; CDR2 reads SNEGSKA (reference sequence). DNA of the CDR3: TGCAGTGCTAGAGGATGGAGTGAGCAGTTCTTC. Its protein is CSARGWSEQFF.

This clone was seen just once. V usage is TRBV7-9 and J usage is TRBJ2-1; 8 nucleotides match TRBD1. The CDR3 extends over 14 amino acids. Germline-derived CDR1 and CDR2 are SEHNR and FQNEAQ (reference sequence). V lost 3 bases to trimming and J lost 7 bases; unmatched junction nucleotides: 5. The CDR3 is CASSLTGAGNEQFF. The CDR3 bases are TGTGCCAGCAGCTTGACAGGGGCGGGGAATGAGCAGTTCTTC. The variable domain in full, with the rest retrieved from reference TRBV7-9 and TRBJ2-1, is DTGVSQNPRHKITKRGQNVTFRCDPISEHNRLYWYRQTLGQGPEFLTYFQNEAQLEKSRLLSDRFSAERPKGSFSTLEIQRTEQGDSAMYLCASSLTGAGNEQFFGPGTRLTVL.

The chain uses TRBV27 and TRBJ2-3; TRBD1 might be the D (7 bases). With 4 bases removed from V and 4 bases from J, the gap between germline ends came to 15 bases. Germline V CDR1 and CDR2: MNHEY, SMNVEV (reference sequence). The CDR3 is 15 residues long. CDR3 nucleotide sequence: TGTGCCAGCAGTTCTAGCGACACAGGGGCAGATACGCAGTATTTT. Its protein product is CASSSSDTGADTQYF.

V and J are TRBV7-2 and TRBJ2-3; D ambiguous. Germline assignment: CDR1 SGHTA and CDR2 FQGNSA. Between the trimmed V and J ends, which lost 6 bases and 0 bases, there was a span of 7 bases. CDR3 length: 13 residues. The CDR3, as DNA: TGTGCCAGCAGGTCAGCTAGCACAGATACGCAGTATTTT. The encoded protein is CASRSASTDTQYF. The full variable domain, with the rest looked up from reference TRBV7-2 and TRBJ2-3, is GAGVSQSPSNKVTEKGKDVELRCDPISGHTALYWYRQSLGQGLEFLIYFQGNSAPDKSGLPSDRFSAERTGGSVSTLTIQRTQQEDSAVYLCASRSASTDTQYFGPGTRLTVL.

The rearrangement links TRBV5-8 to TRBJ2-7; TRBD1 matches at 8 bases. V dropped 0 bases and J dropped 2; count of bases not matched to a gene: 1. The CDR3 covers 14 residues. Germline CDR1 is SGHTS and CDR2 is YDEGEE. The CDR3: CASSLVQGAYEQYF. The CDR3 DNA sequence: TGTGCCAGCAGCTTGGTACAGGGGGCCTACGAGCAGTACTTC.

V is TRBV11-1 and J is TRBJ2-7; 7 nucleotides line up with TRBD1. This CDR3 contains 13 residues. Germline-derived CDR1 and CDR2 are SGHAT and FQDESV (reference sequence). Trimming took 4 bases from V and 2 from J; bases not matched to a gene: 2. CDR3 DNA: TGTGCCAGCAGCTCGGGACAGACCTACGAGCAGTACTTC. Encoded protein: CASSSGQTYEQYF.

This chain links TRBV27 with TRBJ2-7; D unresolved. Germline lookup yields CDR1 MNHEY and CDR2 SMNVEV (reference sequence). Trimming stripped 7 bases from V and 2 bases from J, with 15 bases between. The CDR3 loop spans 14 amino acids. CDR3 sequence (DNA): TGTGCCAGCACCGAATTACATCCACCCTACGAGCAGTACTTC. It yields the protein CASTELHPPYEQYF.

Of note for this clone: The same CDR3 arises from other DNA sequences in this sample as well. The DNA for the CDR3 is TGCGCCAGCTCCCCGGGACTAGCGGGAGTGGTGGATACGCAGTATTTT. This translates into CASSPGLAGVVDTQYF. The chain links TRBV5-1 to TRBJ2-3; 14 bases match TRBD2. The CDR3 spans 16 residues. Unmatched junction bases numbered 10, after V lost 7 bases and J lost 6 bases. Germline V gene sequence: CDR1 SGHRS, CDR2 YFSETQ.